This entry features one T cell receptor beta chain sequence. Its target is unknown. Germline trimming cut 0 bases from V and 8 bases from J; bases unmatched to any gene: 3. The germline gives CDR1 LNHNV, CDR2 YYDKDF (reference sequence). The CDR3 is 16 residues long. The data derive from a study of vaccination and CD4 T cells after COVID-19. Study-wide context: Overlapping spike peptides of SARS-CoV-2, HCoV-NL63, HCoV-OC43 and HCoV-229E were used, and cells were stimulated with them.

The treatment denotes: roughly 11-day PBMC culture with coronavirus spike peptide pools or control peptides (ViraFEST assay). Oncomine TCR Beta short-read sequencing was applied to DNA from cultured CD4+ T cells. TCRdb reanalysed the PCR reads using MiXCR and keeps one entry per CDR3 protein. The sample carries 20,000 to 25,000 distinct CDR3 sequences, around two fifths recorded once. This TCR derives from a human donor who had recovered from COVID-19. V gene TRBV15 combines with J gene TRBJ2-1; 14 positions agree with TRBD2. The input for sequencing was CD4+ T cells from blood, cultured in vitro, taken before SARS-CoV-2 vaccination. The CDR3 nucleotides are TGTGCCACCAGCAGAGATGGGACTAGCGGGAGCTATGAGCAGTTCTTC. Amino acids: CATSRDGTSGSYEQFF. Filled out from reference TRBV15 and TRBJ2-1, the complete variable domain reads DAMVIQNPRYQVTQFGKPVTLSCSQTLNHNVMYWYQQKSSQAPKLLFHYYDKDFNNEADTPDNFQSRRPNTSFCFLDIRSPGLGDTAMYLCATSRDGTSGSYEQFFGPGTRLTVL.